Each of the 30 T cell receptor beta chains below was sequenced from the same sample in a study of Graves' ophthalmopathy and Graves' hyperthyroidism. The authors amplified TCR beta CDR3 regions, and they did so from RNA transcripts for repertoire sequencing. The library came from an HTBI-primed first-round RT-PCR and a second-round multiplex PCR. TCRdb independently ran MiXCR on the multiplex PCR reads; one entry per CDR3 protein. The profile shows about 1.1 million distinct CDR3 sequences, roughly 35% of them singletons. Sequences were obtained from peripheral blood or thyroid tissue (not recorded which). These receptors all stem from an adult man with Graves' hyperthyroidism.

This clonotype was found many times. This chain connects TRBV19 to TRBJ2-2; 10 bases are a match to TRBD1. Germline CDR1 and CDR2: LNHDA and SQIVND (reference sequence). Trimming removed 4 bases from V and 7 bases from J; junction bases left unmatched: 6. The CDR3 is made up of 15 amino acids. The CDR3 loop reads CASSKGQGRGGELFF. Written as DNA, the CDR3 is TGTGCCAGTAGTAAGGGACAGGGGCGAGGCGGGGAGCTGTTTTTT.

Of note for this clonotype: At one end the junction does not follow the germline gene, possibly because of a read error. The V and J genes are TRBV10-3 and TRBJ1-2; 11 bases fit TRBD1. The CDR3 is 16 amino acids. Germline V gives CDR1 ENHRY, CDR2 SYGVKD. The CDR3 sequence is CASSYSRTGGSHGYTF. In DNA form, the CDR3 reads TGTGCCAGCAGTTACTCCAGGACAGGGGGCTCCCATGGCTACACCTTC.

This clonotype was seen ten or more times. This sequence joins TRBV4-1 and TRBJ1-3; no firm D call. The CDR3 is made up of 13 amino acids. The V and J ends lost 0 bases and 8 bases respectively, with 8 bases between them. Per germline, CDR1 MGHRA and CDR2 YSYEKL. The CDR3 spells CASSQDLDDTIYF. CDR3 nucleotide sequence: TGCGCCAGCAGCCAAGATCTGGATGACACCATATATTTT.

The V and J genes are TRBV7-2 and TRBJ1-4; D may be TRBD1 (6 bases). V lost 5 bases and J lost 8, with 27 bases in between. Per germline, CDR1 SGHTA and CDR2 FQGNSA. CDR3 length equals 18 residues. Written as DNA, the CDR3 is TGTGCCAGCAGCACCAAAGGCTTTGGCAGGGGAGACCCGGAAAAACTGTTTTTT. Its translation: CASSTKGFGRGDPEKLFF.

This clonotype showed up just a few times. The rearrangement uses TRBV12-3 or TRBV12-4 and TRBJ1-5; D gene ambiguous. V lost 6 bases and J 2 bases, leaving 11 bases between the germline ends. This CDR3 is 14 amino acids long. CDR3 nucleotides: TGTGCCAGCAGCCCTCATGCGGGCAATCAGCCCCAGCATTTT. Translated: CASSPHAGNQPQHF.

Regarding this clonotype: No DNA is shown, since the ends of the CDR3 on it are uncertain; the CDR3 is the one TCRdb lists. The gene calls are TRBV2 and TRBJ1-6. The germline gives CDR1 SNHLY, CDR2 FYNNEI. With termini counted, the CDR3 has 16 amino acids. The CDR3 here is CACSASGGLKDSPLHF.

In this sample, this clonotype turned up a few times. This chain links TRBV6-5 with TRBJ1-2; maybe TRBD1 (6 bases). Looked up from germline, CDR1 is MNHEY and CDR2 is SVGAGI. Trimming stripped 2 bases from V and 4 bases from J, with 14 bases between. CDR3 size: 15 residues. For the CDR3, the DNA is TGTGCCAGCAGTTACGGGGCAGGGGTAGGCTATGGCTACACCTTC. It translates to CASSYGAGVGYGYTF.

This clonotype came up a few times. The V and J genes are TRBV20-1 and TRBJ2-2, with D perhaps matching TRBD1 (5 bases). Germline assignment: CDR1 DFQATT and CDR2 SNEGSKA (reference sequence). CDR3 length: 13 residues. The V and J ends lost 6 bases and 1 base respectively, with 9 bases between them. The CDR3 is CSAQQVNTGELFF. DNA of the CDR3: TGCAGTGCGCAACAGGTGAACACCGGGGAGCTGTTTTTT.

This clonotype was found many times. The chain uses TRBV13 and TRBJ2-2; D is possibly TRBD2 (6 bases). Germline V gives CDR1 PRHDT, CDR2 FYEKMQ (reference sequence). Trimming pared 10 bases from V and 7 bases from J, leaving 13 bases between. The CDR3 contains 12 residues. CDR3 sequence: CANRREIGELFF. DNA for the CDR3: TGTGCCAACAGACGGGAGATCGGGGAGCTGTTTTTT. The full variable domain, its missing parts supplied by reference TRBV13 and TRBJ2-2, is AAGVIQSPRHLIKEKRETATLKCYPIPRHDTVYWYQQGPGQDPQFLISFYEKMQSDKGSIPDRFSAQQFSDYHSELNMSSLELGDSALYFCANRREIGELFFGEGSRLTVL.

This clonotype was found many times. The chain uses TRBV7-6 and TRBJ1-1; D remains ambiguous. Germline-derived CDR1 and CDR2 are SGHVS and FNYEAQ. This CDR3 is built from 14 residues. V lost 5 bases and J 5 bases, leaving 15 bases between the germline ends. CDR3 in amino acids: CASSPGPFWTEAFF. As DNA, the CDR3 is TGTGCCAGCAGCCCGGGCCCCTTTTGGACTGAAGCTTTCTTT.

This clonotype was counted once. An end of the junction differs from the germline gene, which may be a read error. V gene TRBV29-1 combines with J gene TRBJ2-7, with 7 bases fitting TRBD1. CDR3 length: 13 amino acids. In germline, CDR1 is SQVTM, CDR2 ANQGSEA. The CDR3 DNA reads as TGCAGCGTTGAACCGGGACAGACCGGGGAGCTGTACTTC. Translating gives CSVEPGQTGELYF.

This clonotype was seen repeatedly, ten times or more. The junction differs from germline at one of its ends, possibly a read error. The chain couples TRBV20-1 to TRBJ2-5; D is possibly TRBD1 (6 bases). CDR1 DFQATT and CDR2 SNEGSKA come from the germline V gene (reference sequence). CDR3 size: 15 residues. CDR3 residues: CSASAQGQLPSTGSF. Here the CDR3 DNA reads TGCAGTGCTAGTGCCCAAGGACAGCTACCCTCCACAGGTTCCTTC.

This clonotype has a single count. Being one base from a much bigger clone, this may be a read error. The chain carries TRBV10-3 and TRBJ2-5; TRBD1 is a possible D gene (6 bases). CDR1 and CDR2 (germline): ENHRY, SYGVKD. The CDR3 spans 12 residues. CDR3 sequence reads: CAIMGAGETRYF. CDR3 DNA sequence: TGTGCCATCATGGGGGCCGGGGAGACCCGGTACTTC.

On this clonotype itself: Just one base apart from a much larger clone, this may be a read error. The CDR3 does not close with the conserved phenylalanine or tryptophan, likely indicating a read error. This chain connects TRBV7-8 to TRBJ2-6; 10 bases agree with TRBD2. Trimming cost V 2 bases and J 2 bases; bases outside gene matches: 3. This CDR3 region has 17 residues. Germline lookup yields CDR1 SGHVS and CDR2 FQNEAQ. The CDR3 loop is CASSLSGGDPGANVLTL. CDR3 DNA: TGTGCCAGCAGCTTAAGCGGGGGGGATCCTGGGGCCAACGTCCTGACTCTC.

This clonotype was observed a few times. CDR3 coding DNA: TGTGCCATCAGGGCGCGGGAGGGCTACGCAGATACGCAGTATTTT. Translation gives CAIRAREGYADTQYF. The chain employs TRBV10-3 and TRBJ2-3; the match to TRBD2 covers 9 bases. This CDR3 spans 15 amino acids. Germline lookup yields CDR1 ENHRY and CDR2 SYGVKD. The J segment lost 4 bases and the V segment lost 6 bases, leaving 8 bases of the junction unmatched.

This clonotype was observed a few times. The chain has TRBV7-2 and TRBJ2-2; D remains ambiguous. The J call could be wrong; TRBJ2-3 is a better fit for the DNA end. CDR1 is SGHTA, CDR2 FQGNSA, per germline. The CDR3 totals 11 residues. The CDR3, as DNA: TGTGCCAGCAGCACAGACGATACGCAGTATTTT. Its protein is CASSTDDTQYF.

In this sample, this clonotype turned up many times. The V and J genes are TRBV2 and TRBJ1-3; a weak D match, TRBD1 (6 bases). CDR3 length: 14 residues. Germline assignment: CDR1 SNHLY and CDR2 FYNNEI. The V gene lost 2 bases and the J gene lost 3 bases, with 8 bases spanning the gap. The CDR3 is CASSESRGGNTIYF. CDR3 sequence (DNA): TGTGCCAGCAGTGAAAGCAGGGGTGGAAACACCATATATTTT.

The rearrangement uses TRBV29-1 and TRBJ1-2; no definite D call. V dropped 5 bases and J dropped 8 bases, with 12 bases sitting between them. The CDR3 spans 11 residues. Germline CDR1 SQVTM, CDR2 ANQGSEA. CDR3 protein: CSVNDRGGYTF. CDR3 DNA: TGCAGCGTTAACGATCGAGGCGGCTACACCTTC. The variable domain in full, with the rest retrieved from reference TRBV29-1 and TRBJ1-2, is SAVISQKPSRDICQRGTSLTIQCQVDSQVTMMFWYRQQPGQSLTLIATANQGSEATYESGFVIDKFPISRPNLTFSTLTVSNMSPEDSSIYLCSVNDRGGYTFGSGTRLTVV.

The rearrangement joins TRBV29-1 to TRBJ2-7, with TRBD2 matching 7 bases. The CDR3 spans 13 residues. Trimming cost V 6 bases and J 0 bases; bases outside gene matches: 5. CDR1 and CDR2 from the germline V gene are SQVTM and ANQGSEA. The CDR3 here is CSVRQRDSYEQYF. CDR3 nucleotides: TGCAGCGTGAGGCAGCGGGACTCCTACGAGCAGTACTTC.

Here the CDR3 DNA reads TGCGCCAGCAGTTACCAGGTCGGTACCTACGAGCAGTACTTC. Amino acid sequence: CASSYQVGTYEQYF. The chain combines TRBV5-1 with TRBJ2-7; D unclear. This CDR3 is 14 amino acids long. V was pared by 5 bases and J by 2 bases, with 14 bases between. Germline CDR1 reads SGHRS; CDR2 reads YFSETQ.

The V and J genes are TRBV29-1 and TRBJ2-5, with 11 bases identical to TRBD2. Unmatched junction bases numbered 13, after V lost 6 bases and J lost 1 base. This CDR3 comprises 17 residues. Germline assignment: CDR1 SQVTM and CDR2 ANQGSEA. DNA for the CDR3: TGCAGCGTGTCAAGAACCTCCGGGACTAGCGGCCAAGAGACCCAGTACTTC. Translating gives CSVSRTSGTSGQETQYF. Full variable domain (missing parts from reference TRBV29-1 and TRBJ2-5): SAVISQKPSRDICQRGTSLTIQCQVDSQVTMMFWYRQQPGQSLTLIATANQGSEATYESGFVIDKFPISRPNLTFSTLTVSNMSPEDSSIYLCSVSRTSGTSGQETQYFGPGTRLLVL.

Ten or more counts support this clonotype. The chain combines TRBV12-3 or TRBV12-4 with TRBJ2-2, with a weak D call TRBD1 (5 bases). Trimming left V 6 bases short and J 1 base short, with 12 bases between. The length of the CDR3 is 15 residues. CDR3 bases: TGTGCCAGCAGCCCTTACGGACAGAACACCGGGGAGCTGTTTTTT. It specifies CASSPYGQNTGELFF.

CDR3 sequence (DNA): TGTGCCAGCAGCTTAGAGCGAGCGGGAACCAATGAGCAGTTCTTC. This translates into CASSLERAGTNEQFF. The genes are TRBV7-8 and TRBJ2-7; 7 positions match TRBD2. The closer fit of TRBJ2-1 to the DNA end suggests the J call may be wrong. CDR3 length: 15 amino acids. The germline V gene has CDR1 SGHVS and CDR2 FQNEAQ.

Comments on this clonotype: This clone may be a read error of a much larger clone one base away. The chain has TRBV14 and TRBJ1-6, with D unresolved. The CDR3 is 16 amino acids. Germline values: CDR1 SGHDN, CDR2 FVKESK. CDR3 bases: TGTGCCGGCAGCCAAGCCAGGAACTCCTATAATTCACCCCTCCACTTT. Encoded protein: CAGSQARNSYNSPLHF.

The gene calls are TRBV29-1 and TRBJ1-4; TRBD1 might be the D (5 bases). In germline, CDR1 is SQVTM, CDR2 ANQGSEA. The CDR3 totals 14 residues. Trimming took off 6 bases at V and 10 bases at J, with 21 bases between the two ends. CDR3 nucleotide sequence: TGCAGCGTATCGGGCGGCCCTCGCCAGGGAAAACTGTTTTTT. It codes for CSVSGGPRQGKLFF.

This clonotype was seen more than once but under ten times. V usage is TRBV7-9 and J usage is TRBJ1-2, with D unclear. The V gene's germline CDR1 is SEHNR and CDR2 FQNEAQ (reference sequence). The ends were cut back, 5 bases at V and 9 bases at J, with 19 bases in the middle. The CDR3 is 14 amino acids. The CDR3 is CASSLIQTSTSYTF. CDR3 coding DNA: TGTGCCAGCAGCCTCATTCAGACGTCCACTAGCTACACCTTC.

This clonotype was recorded at least ten times. The V call is TRBV29-1, the J call TRBJ2-2; D is possibly TRBD2 (5 bases). Per the germline V gene, CDR1 is SQVTM and CDR2 is ANQGSEA. This CDR3 has 14 amino acids. Trimming left V 3 bases short and J 3 bases short, with 11 bases between. The CDR3 loop reads CSVELTSDTGELFF. DNA for the CDR3: TGCAGCGTTGAGCTTACTAGTGACACCGGGGAGCTGTTTTTT.

Note on this clonotype: The germline gene is not matched at one end of the junction; a read error may be the cause. The gene calls are TRBV12-3 or TRBV12-4 and TRBJ1-1; no firm D call. The CDR3 totals 15 residues. The CDR3 is CANSFSGRANTEAFF. The DNA for the CDR3 is TGTGCCAACAGTTTTTCGGGAAGGGCGAACACTGAAGCTTTCTTT.

The chain is built from TRBV11-2 and TRBJ1-1; the match to TRBD1 covers 7 bases. The CDR3 is 17 residues long. Trimming at V came to 6 bases and at J to 5 bases, leaving 18 bases not matched to a gene. The V gene's germline CDR1 is SGHAT and CDR2 FQNNGV. CDR3 sequence: CASSEPPGERGRTEAFF. CDR3 bases: TGTGCCAGCAGTGAGCCCCCCGGCGAAAGGGGGCGAACTGAAGCTTTCTTT. Supplemented by reference TRBV11-2 and TRBJ1-1, the full variable domain reads EAGVAQSPRYKIIEKRQSVAFWCNPISGHATLYWYQQILGQGPKLLIQFQNNGVVDDSQLPKDRFSAERLKGVDSTLKIQPAKLEDSAVYLCASSEPPGERGRTEAFFGQGTRLTVV.

This chain connects TRBV20-1 to TRBJ1-1; no clear D gene. Germline V gives CDR1 DFQATT, CDR2 SNEGSKA (reference sequence). This CDR3 contains 13 residues. Trimming shortened V by 6 bases and J by 3 bases, and 14 bases separated the two germline ends. CDR3 in amino acids: CSAKESQYTEAFF. The CDR3 DNA sequence: TGCAGTGCGAAGGAGTCCCAATACACTGAAGCTTTCTTT.